One and the same sample provided the 15 T cell receptor beta chains below, sequenced in a study of blood T cell repertoires in COVID-19. The repertoire was sequenced with immunoSEQ multiplex PCR; TCRdb's copy has only in-frame clones and lacks some. The repertoire holds roughly 280,000 clones, 84% seen once, with under 5.5% in the top ten. Material: peripheral blood. The receptor set was obtained from a man aged 60 to 69 with acute or convalescent COVID-19.

V usage is TRBV27 and J usage is TRBJ2-1; 7 bases are a match to TRBD2. The CDR3 spans 16 residues. CDR1 and CDR2 (germline): MNHEY, SMNVEV (reference sequence). J gave up 1 base and V 8 bases, and 11 bases lay outside the gene matches. The CDR3 bases are TGTGCCAGCTCTGATTCTAGCGGACCTTCCTACAATGAGCAGTTCTTC. Its protein is CASSDSSGPSYNEQFF.

As DNA, the CDR3 is TGTGCCAGCAGTGAAGCTCAGCGGAGGACTGAAGCTTTCTTT. The encoded protein is CASSEAQRRTEAFF. This chain connects TRBV6-1 to TRBJ1-1; D gene uncertain. The CDR3 consists of 14 residues. V lost 0 bases and J 5 bases, leaving 10 bases between the germline ends. Germline V gene data show CDR1 as MNHNS and CDR2 as SASEGT.

This clone was detected a few times. The chain uses TRBV6-2 or TRBV6-3 and TRBJ2-5, with 15 bases aligning to TRBD2. The germline V gene encodes CDR1 MNHEY and CDR2 SVGEGT. CDR3 length equals 18 residues. The trim removed 1 base at V and 5 bases at J, leaving 8 bases unmatched. The CDR3 DNA follows: TGTGCCAGCAGTTACTGGGCCGGGACTAGCGGGAGGAGGGAGACCCAGTACTTC. The encoded protein is CASSYWAGTSGRRETQYF.

The rearrangement joins TRBV29-1 to TRBJ2-1; 9 bases are a match to TRBD2. The CDR3 sequence is 17 residues long. J gave up 5 bases and V 7 bases, and 18 bases lay outside the gene matches. Germline CDR1 SQVTM, CDR2 ANQGSEA. The chain's CDR3 is CSATRPGLAIGNNEQFF. Here the CDR3 DNA reads TGCAGCGCCACACGGCCGGGACTAGCCATAGGGAACAATGAGCAGTTCTTC.

This clone occurred a few times. The chain uses TRBV10-3 and TRBJ1-1; possible D gene TRBD1, 6 bases. The CDR3 runs 15 residues. Germline loops: CDR1 ENHRY, CDR2 SYGVKD. V gave up 6 bases and J gave up 2 bases, with 16 bases separating them. The CDR3 DNA reads TGTGCCATCAGGGAACAGGGCGCCCGTAACACTGAAGCTTTCTTT. Protein: CAIREQGARNTEAFF.

The chain couples TRBV7-9 to TRBJ1-4; 9 bases align to TRBD1. Trimming at V came to 4 bases and at J to 4 bases, leaving 4 bases not matched to a gene. Germline values: CDR1 SEHNR, CDR2 FQNEAQ (reference sequence). This CDR3 spans 15 amino acids. Here the CDR3 reads CASSYRQGGNEKLFF. The CDR3 nucleotides are TGTGCCAGCAGCTACCGACAGGGGGGTAATGAAAAACTGTTTTTT.

The chain carries TRBV5-4 and TRBJ1-3, with D possibly TRBD1 on 5 matching bases. CDR1 and CDR2 from the germline V gene are SGHNT and YYREEE (reference sequence). V lost 1 base to trimming and J lost 8 bases, with 10 bases between them. The CDR3 totals 13 residues. This CDR3 is CASSLQGQDTIYF. CDR3 nucleotides: TGTGCCAGCAGCTTGCAGGGCCAAGACACCATATATTTT.

The chain links TRBV13 to TRBJ2-2; TRBD1 matches at 7 bases. The ends lost 3 bases at V and 3 bases at J; junction bases unmatched: 4. The V gene's germline CDR1 is PRHDT and CDR2 FYEKMQ (reference sequence). The CDR3 is 15 amino acids. DNA of the CDR3: TGTGCCAGCAGCTTCAACAGGGGCGACACCGGGGAGCTGTTTTTT. Its translation: CASSFNRGDTGELFF.

The chain combines TRBV5-1 with TRBJ2-1; 9 bases line up with TRBD2. Per the germline V gene, CDR1 is SGHRS and CDR2 is YFSETQ. Trimming took 0 bases from V and 7 from J; bases not matched to a gene: 5. The CDR3 covers 15 residues. The CDR3 is CASSLEGTSRNEQFF. CDR3 nucleotides: TGCGCCAGCAGCTTGGAAGGGACTAGCAGGAATGAGCAGTTCTTC.

The chain is built from TRBV6-5 and TRBJ1-2; D is undetermined. Germline V gene lookup returns CDR1 MNHEY and CDR2 SVGAGI. The CDR3 runs 15 residues. V gave up 6 bases and J gave up 1 base, with 15 bases separating them. CDR3 bases: TGTGCCAGCAGATCCCCAGGCACTCTTAACTATGGCTACACCTTC. Its protein is CASRSPGTLNYGYTF.

The chain employs TRBV4-1 and TRBJ1-5; D perhaps matches TRBD1 (6 bases). CDR3 length: 15 residues. Germline CDR1 and CDR2: MGHRA and YSYEKL. The V end lost 0 bases, the J end lost 4 bases, and 10 bases lay between the germline ends. The CDR3 sequence: CASSQETGFNQPQHF. The DNA for the CDR3 is TGCGCCAGCAGCCAAGAAACAGGGTTTAATCAGCCCCAGCATTTT.

This chain links TRBV6-5 with TRBJ2-7, with 9 bases identical to TRBD2. V lost 8 bases and J lost 2; bases outside the gene matches: 10. The germline V gene has CDR1 MNHEY and CDR2 SVGAGI. The CDR3 runs 15 residues. The CDR3 sequence is CASLGGLAPPYEQYF. CDR3 coding DNA: TGTGCCAGCCTTGGGGGACTAGCTCCCCCCTACGAGCAGTACTTC.

V and J are TRBV18 and TRBJ1-1; D unclear. The germline V gene has CDR1 KGHSH and CDR2 LQKENI. Trimming removed 2 bases from V and 6 bases from J, with 16 bases in between. The CDR3 runs 15 residues. The CDR3 DNA follows: TGTGCCAGCTCACCAGAAATGGGAGGGCTCCCTGAAGCTTTCTTT. It encodes CASSPEMGGLPEAFF.

The V gene is TRBV21-1, the J gene TRBJ2-4; the DNA was not used to check the table's D call, TRBD2. TRBV21-1 is listed as a pseudogene. There are 21 residues in the CDR3. CDR3 DNA: TGTGCCAGCATCAACCAAGGCGCAGCGGGGGCTAGTACTTTAGCCAAAAACATTCAGTACTTC. Translating gives CASINQGAAGASTLAKNIQYF.

This chain connects TRBV11-3 to TRBJ2-1; 12 bases match TRBD1. Germline trimming cut 5 bases from V and 10 bases from J; bases unmatched to any gene: 15. Germline V gene lookup returns CDR1 SGHNT and CDR2 YENEEA. The CDR3 extends over 17 amino acids. Here the CDR3 DNA reads TGTGCCAGCAGCCACCTCAGGGACAGGGGGCCGGTGGTAGAGCAGTTCTTC. It is translated as CASSHLRDRGPVVEQFF. The variable domain in full, completed from reference TRBV11-3 and TRBJ2-1, reads EAGVVQSPRYKIIEKKQPVAFWCNPISGHNTLYWYLQNLGQGPELLIRYENEEAVDDSQLPKDRFSAERLKGVDSTLKIQPAELGDSAVYLCASSHLRDRGPVVEQFFGPGTRLTVL.